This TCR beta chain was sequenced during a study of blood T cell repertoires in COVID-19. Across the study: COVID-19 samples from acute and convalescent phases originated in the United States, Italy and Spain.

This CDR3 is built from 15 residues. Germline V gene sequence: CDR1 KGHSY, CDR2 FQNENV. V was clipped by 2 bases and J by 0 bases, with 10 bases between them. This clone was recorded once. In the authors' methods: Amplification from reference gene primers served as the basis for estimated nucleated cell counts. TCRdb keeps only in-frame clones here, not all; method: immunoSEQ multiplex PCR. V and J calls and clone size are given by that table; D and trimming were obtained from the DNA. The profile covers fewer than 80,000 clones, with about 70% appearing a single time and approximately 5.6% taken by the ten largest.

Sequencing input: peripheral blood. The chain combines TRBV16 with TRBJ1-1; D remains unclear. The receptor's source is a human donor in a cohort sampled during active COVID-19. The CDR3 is CASSQQVLMNTEAFF. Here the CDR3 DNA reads TGTGCCAGCAGCCAACAGGTGCTGATGAACACTGAAGCTTTCTTT.